The sequence of this T cell receptor beta chain was determined in a study of T cell repertoires in cytomegalovirus infection. Turning to the study itself: Both a matching HLA type and CMV infection were indicated by public TCR beta signatures.

Germline assignment: CDR1 DFQATT and CDR2 SNEGSKA (reference sequence). CDR3 length equals 16 residues. The J segment lost 2 bases and the V segment lost 3 bases, leaving 6 bases of the junction unmatched. This clonotype was recorded a few times. TCRdb redid the calling of the reads with MiXCR, one entry per CDR3 protein. The profile shows hundreds of thousands of distinct CDR3 sequences, 20% to 25% of them singletons. Sequencing input: CD8+ T cells from PBMCs. The receptor was derived from a human donor in good health (CMV status not recorded). Some clones in this sample may be carry-over from other donors' samples. The J gene is TRBJ2-1, the V gene TRBV20-1; 11 positions match TRBD1. CDR3 sequence: CSARQPGQGAYNEQFF. CDR3 bases: TGCAGTGCTAGGCAGCCGGGACAGGGGGCCTACAATGAGCAGTTCTTC.